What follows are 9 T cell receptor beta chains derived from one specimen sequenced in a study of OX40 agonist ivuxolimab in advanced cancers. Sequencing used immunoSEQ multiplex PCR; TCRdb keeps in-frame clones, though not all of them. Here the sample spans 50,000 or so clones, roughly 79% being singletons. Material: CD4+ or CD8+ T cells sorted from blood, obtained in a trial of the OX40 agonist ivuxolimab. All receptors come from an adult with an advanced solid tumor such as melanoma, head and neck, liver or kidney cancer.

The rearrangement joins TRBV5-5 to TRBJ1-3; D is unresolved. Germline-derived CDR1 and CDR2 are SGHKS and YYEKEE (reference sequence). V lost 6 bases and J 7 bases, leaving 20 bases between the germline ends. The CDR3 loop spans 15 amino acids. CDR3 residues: CASTKPGSMRNTIYF. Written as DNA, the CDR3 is TGTGCCAGCACTAAACCGGGCTCCATGAGGAACACCATATATTTT.

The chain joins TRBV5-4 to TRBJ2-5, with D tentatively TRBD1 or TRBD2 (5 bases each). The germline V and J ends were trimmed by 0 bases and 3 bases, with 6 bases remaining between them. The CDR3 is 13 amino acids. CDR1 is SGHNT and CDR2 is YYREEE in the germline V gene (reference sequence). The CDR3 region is CASSLGGEETQYF. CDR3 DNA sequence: TGTGCCAGCAGCTTGGGAGGGGAAGAGACCCAGTACTTC.

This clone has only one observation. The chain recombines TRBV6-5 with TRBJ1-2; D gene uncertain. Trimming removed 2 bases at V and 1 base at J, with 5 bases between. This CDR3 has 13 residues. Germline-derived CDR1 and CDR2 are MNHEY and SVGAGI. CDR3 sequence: CASSYRFNYGYTF. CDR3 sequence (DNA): TGTGCCAGCAGTTACCGATTTAACTATGGCTACACCTTC.

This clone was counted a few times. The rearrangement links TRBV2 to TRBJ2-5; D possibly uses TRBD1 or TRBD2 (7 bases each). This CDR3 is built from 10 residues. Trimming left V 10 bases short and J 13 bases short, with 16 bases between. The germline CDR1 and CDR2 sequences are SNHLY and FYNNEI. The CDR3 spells CATGGTEPYF. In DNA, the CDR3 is TGTGCCACCGGGGGGACAGAGCCGTACTTC.

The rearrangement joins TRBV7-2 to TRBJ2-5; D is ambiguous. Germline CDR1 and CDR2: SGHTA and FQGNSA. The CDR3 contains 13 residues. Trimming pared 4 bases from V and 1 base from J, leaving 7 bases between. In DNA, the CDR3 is TGTGCCAGCAGCTCACACGTCCAAGAGACCCAGTACTTC. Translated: CASSSHVQETQYF.

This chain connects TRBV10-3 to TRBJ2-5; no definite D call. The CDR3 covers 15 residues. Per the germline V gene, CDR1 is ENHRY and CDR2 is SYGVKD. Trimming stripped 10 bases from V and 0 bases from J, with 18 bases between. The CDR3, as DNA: TGTGCCACCGAGGATGGTTCAGGAAACCAAGAGACCCAGTACTTC. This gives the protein CATEDGSGNQETQYF.

The CDR3 reads CASSLLREHEQYF. As DNA, the CDR3 is TGCGCCAGCTCCCTTCTGAGGGAGCACGAGCAGTACTTC. V gene TRBV5-1 combines with J gene TRBJ2-7; maybe TRBD2 (5 bases). The V gene lost 7 bases and the J gene lost 5 bases, with 16 bases spanning the gap. Germline-derived CDR1 and CDR2 are SGHRS and YFSETQ. The CDR3 contains 13 residues.

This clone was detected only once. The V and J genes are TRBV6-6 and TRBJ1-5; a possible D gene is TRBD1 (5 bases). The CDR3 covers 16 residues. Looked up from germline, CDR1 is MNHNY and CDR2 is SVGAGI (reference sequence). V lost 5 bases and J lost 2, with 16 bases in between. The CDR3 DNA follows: TGTGCCAGCAGTGGGACCGGACGGGGTGGCAATCAGCCCCAGCATTTT. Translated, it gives CASSGTGRGGNQPQHF.

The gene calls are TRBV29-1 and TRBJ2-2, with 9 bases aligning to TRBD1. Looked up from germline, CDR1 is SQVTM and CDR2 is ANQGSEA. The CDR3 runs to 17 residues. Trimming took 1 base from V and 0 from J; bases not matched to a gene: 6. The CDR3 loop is CSVEGPGQGTNTGELFF. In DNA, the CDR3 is TGCAGCGTTGAAGGGCCCGGACAGGGGACGAACACCGGGGAGCTGTTTTTT.